The 16 T cell receptor beta chains presented below share a single source sample, sequenced in a study of Graves' ophthalmopathy and Graves' hyperthyroidism. From RNA, the CDR3 regions of TCR beta chains were amplified and sequenced. HTBI primers were employed in first-round RT-PCR, then a second-round multiplex PCR followed. TCRdb re-derived calls from the multiplex PCR reads in MiXCR, one entry per CDR3 protein. The sample has roughly 1.1 million distinct CDR3 sequences, about 36% seen once. Material: peripheral blood or thyroid tissue (not recorded which). These receptors all stem from an adult man with Graves' hyperthyroidism.

This rearrangement joins TRBV29-1 to TRBJ1-5; tentatively, D is TRBD1 (6 bases). This CDR3 spans 15 amino acids. The germline V gene encodes CDR1 SQVTM and CDR2 ANQGSEA. The germline V and J ends were trimmed by 2 bases and 4 bases, with 15 bases remaining between them. Written as DNA, the CDR3 is TGCAGCGTTGAACCCCCAGGGGCGGGTAATCAGCCCCAGCATTTT. It codes for CSVEPPGAGNQPQHF.

V and J are TRBV7-8 and TRBJ1-5, with 8 bases lining up with TRBD1. Germline V gives CDR1 SGHVS, CDR2 FQNEAQ. The length of the CDR3 is 15 residues. Trimming at V came to 6 bases and at J to 1 base, leaving 5 bases not matched to a gene. The CDR3: CASRNGDRSNQPQHF. In DNA form, the CDR3 reads TGTGCCAGCAGGAACGGGGACAGGAGCAATCAGCCCCAGCATTTT.

This clonotype has just one count. The chain is built from TRBV14 and TRBJ2-3, with 9 bases lining up with TRBD1. Germline assignment: CDR1 SGHDN and CDR2 FVKESK. The V gene end was trimmed by 3 bases and the J gene end by 3 bases; junction bases not matched to a gene: 7. This CDR3 has 16 amino acids. The DNA for the CDR3 is TGTGCCAGCAGCCACACAACCGGGACAGGGACAGATACGCAGTATTTT. It translates to CASSHTTGTGTDTQYF.

The sample holds many counts of this clonotype. The J gene is TRBJ1-1, the V gene TRBV9; 7 nucleotides agree with TRBD1. V shed 3 bases, J shed 4 bases, and the junction held 6 bases outside the gene matches. CDR3 length equals 14 residues. Germline V gene data show CDR1 as SGDLS and CDR2 as YYNGEE. The CDR3 region has the DNA TGTGCCAGCAGCGGGAGGGACAGCCCCACTGAAGCTTTCTTT. Its translation is CASSGRDSPTEAFF.

CDR3 coding DNA: TGTGCCAGCAGTGGCCCACACAATCAGCCCCAGCATTTT. This encodes CASSGPHNQPQHF. The chain joins TRBV2 to TRBJ1-5; D is unresolved. This CDR3 contains 13 residues. In germline, CDR1 is SNHLY, CDR2 FYNNEI. The ends were cut back, 4 bases at V and 3 bases at J, with 7 bases in the middle.

This clonotype was observed at least ten times. The genes are TRBV19 and TRBJ1-2, with TRBD1 identical over 7 bases. CDR1 is LNHDA, CDR2 SQIVND, per germline (reference sequence). CDR3 size: 13 residues. The V and J ends lost 3 bases and 8 bases, in that order; junction bases with no gene match: 6. CDR3 amino acids: CASSMQGGRGYTF. The CDR3 nucleotides read TGTGCCAGTAGTATGCAAGGGGGCCGCGGCTACACCTTC.

In its sample, this clonotype was seen many times. The chain uses TRBV12-3 or TRBV12-4 and TRBJ2-5; maybe TRBD1 (6 bases). This CDR3 comprises 14 residues. The germline V and J ends were trimmed by 3 bases and 4 bases, with 12 bases remaining between them. Here the CDR3 DNA reads TGTGCCAGCAGTTTTAGGCGAGGGGGAGAGACCCAGTACTTC. Protein: CASSFRRGGETQYF.

This clonotype was detected a few times. The chain is built from TRBV12-3 or TRBV12-4 and TRBJ2-7; 8 nucleotides agree with TRBD1. V shed 3 bases, J shed 0 bases, and the junction held 4 bases outside the gene matches. The CDR3 is made up of 15 amino acids. Written as DNA, the CDR3 is TGTGCCAGCAGTTTCTTCGGACAGGGCTCCTACGAGCAGTACTTC. Its protein product is CASSFFGQGSYEQYF.

This sequence joins TRBV20-1 and TRBJ1-5, with D possibly being TRBD1 (5 bases). CDR1 DFQATT and CDR2 SNEGSKA come from the germline V gene (reference sequence). V shed 6 bases and J shed 7 bases, with 16 bases lying between them. The CDR3 extends over 13 amino acids. The CDR3 DNA reads as TGCAGTGCCCCCGTCGGAGGGGTCCAGCCCCAGCATTTT. Its translation: CSAPVGGVQPQHF.

The table lists this clonotype with a count of one. The CDR3 DNA sequence: TGTGCCAGCAGTGTAGCAAGTAGGGGCCCTAACTATGGCTACACCTTC. This encodes CASSVASRGPNYGYTF. The chain joins TRBV25-1 to TRBJ1-2; tentatively, D is TRBD1 (5 bases). V lost 4 bases and J lost 0, with 15 bases in between. The germline V gene has CDR1 MGHDK and CDR2 SYGVNS. The CDR3 is 16 residues long.

This clonotype was seen many times. The rearrangement uses TRBV5-1 and TRBJ1-4, with no clear D. V lost 0 bases and J lost 8, with 8 bases in between. The V gene's germline CDR1 is SGHRS and CDR2 YFSETQ. The length of the CDR3 is 13 residues. The CDR3 loop is CASSLEFGEKLFF. The CDR3 nucleotides are TGCGCCAGCAGCTTGGAATTCGGGGAAAAACTGTTTTTT.

Note on this clonotype: This clone may be a read error of a much larger clone one base away. The chain joins TRBV25-1 to TRBJ1-5; no clear D. From germline, CDR1 is MGHDK and CDR2 SYGVNS. The CDR3 totals 13 residues. The V end lost 3 bases, the J end lost 0 bases, and 3 bases lay between the germline ends. Written as DNA, the CDR3 is TGTGCCAGCAGTGACTTTAGCAATCAGCCCCAGCATTTT. It encodes CASSDFSNQPQHF.

The genes are TRBV7-8 and TRBJ1-1; possibly TRBD1 for D (5 bases). The CDR3 is 16 amino acids. The V and J ends lost 6 bases and 1 base respectively, with 18 bases between them. The germline gives CDR1 SGHVS, CDR2 FQNEAQ. Here the CDR3 DNA reads TGTGCCAGCAGTCAAATTCAGGGACTTGGGAACACTGAAGCTTTCTTT. As protein: CASSQIQGLGNTEAFF.

The chain is built from TRBV10-3 and TRBJ2-6, with D perhaps matching TRBD1 (6 bases). Trimming shortened V by 9 bases and J by 0 bases, and 9 bases separated the two germline ends. CDR1 and CDR2 (germline): ENHRY, SYGVKD. The CDR3 runs to 14 residues. CDR3 amino acids: CAMRGTSGANVLTF. The CDR3 DNA reads as TGTGCCATGAGGGGGACCTCTGGGGCCAACGTCCTGACTTTC.

V and J are TRBV20-1 and TRBJ2-2, with TRBD1 matching over 10 bases. J gave up 8 bases and V 6 bases, and 9 bases lay outside the gene matches. The germline V gene encodes CDR1 DFQATT and CDR2 SNEGSKA (reference sequence). This CDR3 is built from 14 residues. CDR3 amino acids: CSATGTGAAGELFF. CDR3 coding DNA: TGCAGTGCGACCGGGACAGGGGCGGCAGGGGAGCTGTTTTTT.

This clonotype occurred a few times. The chain is built from TRBV4-2 and TRBJ1-2, with a weak D call TRBD1 (6 bases). Germline CDR1 and CDR2: LGHNA and YNFKEQ. The CDR3 has 15 residues. Deletions cut 0 bases from V and 4 bases from J, with 12 bases between. The CDR3 protein is CASSQDLGTIYGYTF. In DNA, the CDR3 is TGTGCCAGCAGCCAAGATCTTGGGACAATCTATGGCTACACCTTC.